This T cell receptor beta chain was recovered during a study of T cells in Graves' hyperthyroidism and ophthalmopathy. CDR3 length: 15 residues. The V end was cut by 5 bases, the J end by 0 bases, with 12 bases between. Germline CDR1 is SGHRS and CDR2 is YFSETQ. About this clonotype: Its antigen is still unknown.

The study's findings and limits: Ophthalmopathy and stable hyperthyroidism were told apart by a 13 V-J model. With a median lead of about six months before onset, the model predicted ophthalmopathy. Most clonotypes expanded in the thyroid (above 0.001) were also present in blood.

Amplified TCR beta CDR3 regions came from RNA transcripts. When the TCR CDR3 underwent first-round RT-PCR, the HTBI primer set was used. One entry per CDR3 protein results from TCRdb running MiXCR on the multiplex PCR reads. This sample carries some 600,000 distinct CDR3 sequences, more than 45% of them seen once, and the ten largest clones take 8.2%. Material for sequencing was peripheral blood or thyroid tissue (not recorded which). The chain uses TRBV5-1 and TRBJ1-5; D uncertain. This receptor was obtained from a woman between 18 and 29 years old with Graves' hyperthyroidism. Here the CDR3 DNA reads TGCGCCAGCAGTCCTTCGGGGTATAGCAATCAGCCCCAGCATTTT. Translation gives CASSPSGYSNQPQHF.